This entry lists 15 T cell receptor beta chains sequenced from one sample in a study of monozygotic twins with inflammatory bowel disease. TCRdb reprocessed the 5' RACE reads; each CDR3 protein has one entry and no DNA is given. This repertoire includes over 200,000 distinct CDR3 sequences. Sequencing was done on a sample of blood. These receptors were collected from a human donor with ulcerative colitis or Crohn's disease, or a healthy co-twin of an affected twin (not recorded which).

The V call is TRBV12-3 or TRBV12-4, the J call TRBJ1-2. This CDR3 has 13 amino acids. CDR3 sequence: CASSRVFPNGYTF.

V usage is TRBV19 and J usage is TRBJ1-5; TCRdb calls TRBD1, which cannot be checked without DNA. This CDR3 spans 15 amino acids. The germline gives CDR1 LNHDA, CDR2 SQIVND (reference sequence). The CDR3 is CASNRRTGNNQPQHF.

This sequence joins TRBV5-1 and TRBJ1-6. Germline V gene sequence: CDR1 SGHRS, CDR2 YFSETQ. The CDR3 loop spans 15 amino acids. CDR3 in amino acids: CASSVQKTYNSPLHF.

This rearrangement joins TRBV11-2 to TRBJ1-2; the TCRdb call, TRBD1, lacks DNA for checking. The germline V gene has CDR1 SGHAT and CDR2 FQNNGV. The CDR3 spans 15 residues. Here the CDR3 reads CASSLALGQGMGYTF.

V is TRBV5-5 and J is TRBJ2-5; the D call of TRBD1 rests on TCRdb alone, since no DNA is present to check it. From germline, CDR1 is SGHKS and CDR2 YYEKEE (reference sequence). This CDR3 is built from 15 residues. The CDR3 sequence is CASSDGQGPQETQYF.

This CDR3 reads CSVERGAEAFF. V usage is TRBV29-1 and J usage is TRBJ1-1; as DNA is missing, the TRBD1 call by TCRdb cannot be tested. CDR3 length equals 11 residues. Germline CDR1 is SQVTM and CDR2 is ANQGSEA.

V and J are TRBV24-1 and TRBJ1-2. Germline V gene data show CDR1 as KGHDR and CDR2 as SFDVKD. The CDR3 has 13 amino acids. The CDR3 protein is CATSDYQGNGYTF.

The gene calls are TRBV7-2 and TRBJ1-6. Germline lookup yields CDR1 SGHTA and CDR2 FQGNSA. CDR3 length: 12 residues. CDR3 protein: CASSLPNSPLHF.

The J gene is TRBJ2-3, the V gene TRBV12-3 or TRBV12-4; TCRdb's D call of TRBD1 is untestable without DNA. The CDR3 has 16 residues. CDR3 loop: CASRATGGTSTDTQYF.

This sequence joins TRBV7-6 and TRBJ1-3. CDR1 and CDR2 from the germline V gene are SGHVS and FNYEAQ. There are 16 residues in the CDR3. The CDR3 spells CASSPRGGNSGNTIYF.

This chain uses TRBV4-1 with TRBJ2-2; the D gene TCRdb calls, TRBD2, cannot be checked with no DNA. The germline V gene encodes CDR1 MGHRA and CDR2 YSYEKL. This CDR3 comprises 17 residues. CDR3 in amino acids: CASTPRLSGSRAGELFF.

The rearrangement uses TRBV18 and TRBJ2-5; TCRdb outputs TRBD1, but without DNA this stays unchecked. Germline V CDR1 and CDR2: KGHSH, LQKENI. CDR3 size: 14 residues. This CDR3 is CASSPQGWLETQYF. Full variable domain (missing parts from reference TRBV18 and TRBJ2-5): NAGVMQNPRHLVRRRGQEARLRCSPMKGHSHVYWYRQLPEEGLKFMVYLQKENIIDESGMPKERFSAEFPKEGPSILRIQQVVRGDSAAYFCASSPQGWLETQYFGPGTRLLVL.

The genes are TRBV12-3 or TRBV12-4 and TRBJ1-1. This CDR3 is built from 14 residues. This CDR3 reads CASRPSLRGTEAFF.

The chain combines TRBV29-1 with TRBJ2-7; with no DNA, the TCRdb D assignment of TRBD1 cannot be verified. The CDR3 is 13 amino acids. Germline loops: CDR1 SQVTM, CDR2 ANQGSEA. CDR3 in amino acids: CSVRGTLAYEQYF.

V and J are TRBV5-5 and TRBJ2-5; the D gene TCRdb calls, TRBD1, cannot be checked with no DNA. The CDR3 is made up of 14 amino acids. Germline CDR1 is SGHKS and CDR2 is YYEKEE (reference sequence). CDR3 protein: CASSSREGWETQYF. Full variable domain (missing parts from reference TRBV5-5 and TRBJ2-5): DAGVTQSPTHLIKTRGQQVTLRCSPISGHKSVSWYQQVLGQGPQFIFQYYEKEERGRGNFPDRFSARQFPNYSSELNVNALLLGDSALYLCASSSREGWETQYFGPGTRLLVL.